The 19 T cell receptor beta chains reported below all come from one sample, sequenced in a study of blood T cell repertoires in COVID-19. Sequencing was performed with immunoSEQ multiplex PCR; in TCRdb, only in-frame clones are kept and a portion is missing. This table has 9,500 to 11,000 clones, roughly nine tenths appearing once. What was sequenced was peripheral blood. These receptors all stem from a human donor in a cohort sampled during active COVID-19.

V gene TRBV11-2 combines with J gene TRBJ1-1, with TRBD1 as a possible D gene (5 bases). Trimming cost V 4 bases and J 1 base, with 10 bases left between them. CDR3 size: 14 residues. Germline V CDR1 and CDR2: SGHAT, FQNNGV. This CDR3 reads CASSYQTANTEAFF. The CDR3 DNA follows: TGTGCCAGCAGCTACCAGACAGCGAACACTGAAGCTTTCTTT.

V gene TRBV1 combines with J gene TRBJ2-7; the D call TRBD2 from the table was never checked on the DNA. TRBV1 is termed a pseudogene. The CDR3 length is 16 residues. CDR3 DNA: TGCACCAGCAGCCATCAGATGCGGGGGGGGCCCCACGAGCAGTACTTC. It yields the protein CTSSHQMRGGPHEQYF.

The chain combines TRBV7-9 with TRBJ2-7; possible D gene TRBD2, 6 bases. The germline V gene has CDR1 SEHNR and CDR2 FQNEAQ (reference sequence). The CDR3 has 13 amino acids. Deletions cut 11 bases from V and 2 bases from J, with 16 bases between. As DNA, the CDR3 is TGTGCCCTTACCGGGGGAAAACCCTACGAGCAGTACTTC. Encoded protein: CALTGGKPYEQYF.

CDR3 protein: CASSLGHGYEQYF. CDR3 DNA: TGCGCCAGCAGCTTGGGTCACGGCTACGAGCAGTACTTC. J is TRBJ2-7 and V is TRBV5-1, with no clear D. V was pared by 0 bases and J by 3 bases, with 7 bases between. Germline values: CDR1 SGHRS, CDR2 YFSETQ. The CDR3 has 13 residues.

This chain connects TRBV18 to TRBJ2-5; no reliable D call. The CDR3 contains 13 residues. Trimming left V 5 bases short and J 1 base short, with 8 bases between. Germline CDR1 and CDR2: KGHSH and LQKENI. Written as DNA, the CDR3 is TGTGCCAGCTCAGAGTGGTTCCAAGAGACCCAGTACTTC. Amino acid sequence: CASSEWFQETQYF. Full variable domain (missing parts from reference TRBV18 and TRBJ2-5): NAGVMQNPRHLVRRRGQEARLRCSPMKGHSHVYWYRQLPEEGLKFMVYLQKENIIDESGMPKERFSAEFPKEGPSILRIQQVVRGDSAAYFCASSEWFQETQYFGPGTRLLVL.

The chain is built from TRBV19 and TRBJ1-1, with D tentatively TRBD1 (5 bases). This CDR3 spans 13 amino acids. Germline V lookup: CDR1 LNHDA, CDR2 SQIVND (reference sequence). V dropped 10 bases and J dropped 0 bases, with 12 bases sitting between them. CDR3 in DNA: TGTGCCACAGGGCAGGGATTGAACACTGAAGCTTTCTTT. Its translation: CATGQGLNTEAFF.

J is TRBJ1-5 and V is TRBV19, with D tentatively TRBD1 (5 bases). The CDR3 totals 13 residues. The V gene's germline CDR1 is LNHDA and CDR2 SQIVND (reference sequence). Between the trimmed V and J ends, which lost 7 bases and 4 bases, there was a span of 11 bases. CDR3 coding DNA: TGTGCCAGTAAACAGGCAGTTAATCAGCCCCAGCATTTT. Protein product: CASKQAVNQPQHF.

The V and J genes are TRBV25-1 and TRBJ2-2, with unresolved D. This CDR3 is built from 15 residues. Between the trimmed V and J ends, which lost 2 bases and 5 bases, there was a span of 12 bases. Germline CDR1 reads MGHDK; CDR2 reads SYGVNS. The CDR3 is CASSEGQDGTGELFF. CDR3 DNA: TGTGCCAGCAGTGAAGGGCAGGATGGGACCGGGGAGCTGTTTTTT.

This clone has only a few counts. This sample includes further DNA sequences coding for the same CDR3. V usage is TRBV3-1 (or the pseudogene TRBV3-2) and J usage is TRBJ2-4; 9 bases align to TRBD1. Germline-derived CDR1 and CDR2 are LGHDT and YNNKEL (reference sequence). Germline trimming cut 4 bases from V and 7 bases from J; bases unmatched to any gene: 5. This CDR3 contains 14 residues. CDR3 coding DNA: TGTGCCAGCAGCCCGCACGGACAGGGGAACATTCAGTACTTC. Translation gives CASSPHGQGNIQYF.

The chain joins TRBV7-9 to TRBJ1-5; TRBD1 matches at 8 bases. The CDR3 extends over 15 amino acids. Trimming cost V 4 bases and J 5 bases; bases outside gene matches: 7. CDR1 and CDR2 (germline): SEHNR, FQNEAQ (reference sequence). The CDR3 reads CASSSHGTGHQPQHF. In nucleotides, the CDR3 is TGTGCCAGCAGCTCGCACGGGACAGGCCATCAGCCCCAGCATTTT.

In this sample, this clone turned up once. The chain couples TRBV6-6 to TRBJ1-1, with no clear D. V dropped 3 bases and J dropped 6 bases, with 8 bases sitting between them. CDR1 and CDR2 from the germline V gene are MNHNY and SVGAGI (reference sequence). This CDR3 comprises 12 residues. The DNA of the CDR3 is TGTGCCAGCAGTTATATGGGAGCTGAAGCTTTCTTT. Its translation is CASSYMGAEAFF.

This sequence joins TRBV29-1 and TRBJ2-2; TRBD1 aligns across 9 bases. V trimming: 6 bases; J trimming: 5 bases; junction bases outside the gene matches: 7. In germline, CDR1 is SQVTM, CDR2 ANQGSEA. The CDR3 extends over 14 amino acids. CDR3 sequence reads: CSVVGQGLTGELFF. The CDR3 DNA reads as TGCAGCGTGGTGGGACAGGGCTTGACCGGGGAGCTGTTTTTT.

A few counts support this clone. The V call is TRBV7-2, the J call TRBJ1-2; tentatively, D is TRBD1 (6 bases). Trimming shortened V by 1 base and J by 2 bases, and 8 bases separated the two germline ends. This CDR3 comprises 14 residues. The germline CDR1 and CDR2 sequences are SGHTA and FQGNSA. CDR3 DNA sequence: TGTGCCAGCAGCTTAGAGGGGGTAAACTATGGCTACACCTTC. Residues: CASSLEGVNYGYTF.

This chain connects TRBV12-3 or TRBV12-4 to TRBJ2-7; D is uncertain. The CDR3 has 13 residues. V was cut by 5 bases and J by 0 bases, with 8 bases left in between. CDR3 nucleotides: TGTGCCAGCAGTAAACAGCTCTCCTACGAGCAGTACTTC. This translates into CASSKQLSYEQYF.

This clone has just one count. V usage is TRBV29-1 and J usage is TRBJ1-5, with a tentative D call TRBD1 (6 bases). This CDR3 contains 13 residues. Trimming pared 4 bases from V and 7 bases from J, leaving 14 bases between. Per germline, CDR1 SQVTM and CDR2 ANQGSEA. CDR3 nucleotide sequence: TGCAGCGTTGGAGAGGACAGTGGGCAGCCCCAGCATTTT. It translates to CSVGEDSGQPQHF.

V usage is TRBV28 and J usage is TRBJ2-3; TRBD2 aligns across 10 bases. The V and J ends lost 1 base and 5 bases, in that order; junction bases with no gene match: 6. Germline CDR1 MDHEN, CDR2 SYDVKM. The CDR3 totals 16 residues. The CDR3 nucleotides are TGTGCCAGCAGTTTATCACTAGCGGGGTCGGGAGATACGCAGTATTTT. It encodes CASSLSLAGSGDTQYF.

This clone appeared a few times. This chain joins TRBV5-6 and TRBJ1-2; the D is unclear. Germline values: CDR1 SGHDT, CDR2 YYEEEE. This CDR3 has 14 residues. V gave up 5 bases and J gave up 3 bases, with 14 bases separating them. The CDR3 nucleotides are TGTGCCAGCAGAGGGCGGGGAATTTACTATGGCTACACCTTC. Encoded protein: CASRGRGIYYGYTF.

CDR3 bases: TGTGCCAGCAGCCCATTACGACGGGACACCGGGGAGCTGTTTTTT. It encodes CASSPLRRDTGELFF. V and J are TRBV7-2 and TRBJ2-2; D gene ambiguous. There are 15 residues in the CDR3. Germline-derived CDR1 and CDR2 are SGHTA and FQGNSA. V was clipped by 5 bases and J by 3 bases, with 13 bases between them.

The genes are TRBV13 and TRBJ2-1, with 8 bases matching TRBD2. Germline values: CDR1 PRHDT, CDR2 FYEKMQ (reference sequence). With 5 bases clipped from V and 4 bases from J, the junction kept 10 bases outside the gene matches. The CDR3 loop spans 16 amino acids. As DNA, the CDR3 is TGTGCCAGCAGCCGCGGACGTAGCGGGGAATACAATGAGCAGTTCTTC. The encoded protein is CASSRGRSGEYNEQFF.